Each of the 24 T cell receptor beta chains below was sequenced from the same sample in a study of tumor and adjacent non-tumor tissue in lung cancer. The template was RNA from unsorted bulk tissue. Distant lung tissue was collected more than 3 cm away from the tumor edge. A modified ARM-PCR protocol with three rounds of nested PCR amplified TCRbeta. MiXCR was run by TCRdb on the multiplex PCR reads, yielding one entry per CDR3 protein. This repertoire shows 90,000 to 120,000 distinct CDR3 sequences, about 60% found once; its top ten account for about 19%. The sample taken for sequencing was distant non-tumor lung tissue. The receptors shown here come from a young man with non-small cell lung cancer.

As concerns this clonotype: With a much larger clone just one base away, this may be a read error. The genes are TRBV10-2 and TRBJ2-2; maybe TRBD2 (6 bases). This CDR3 contains 13 residues. From germline, CDR1 is WSHSY and CDR2 SAAADI. The CDR3 loop is CTSKEGNTGELFF. CDR3 DNA: TGCACCAGCAAGGAGGGGAACACCGGGGAGCTGTTTTTT.

Notes on this clonotype: One end of the junction does not line up with germline, which may come from a read error. The chain combines TRBV11-2 with TRBJ2-2, with D possibly being TRBD2 (5 bases). The CDR3 covers 14 residues. Germline CDR1 and CDR2: SGHAT and FQNNGV. This chain's CDR3 is CASSRDGRWGELIF. CDR3 sequence (DNA): TGTGCCAGCAGCCGAGACGGCCGGTGGGGAGAGCTGATTTTT. The whole variable domain, remainder taken from reference TRBV11-2 and TRBJ2-2, is EAGVAQSPRYKIIEKRQSVAFWCNPISGHATLYWYQQILGQGPKLLIQFQNNGVVDDSQLPKDRFSAERLKGVDSTLKIQPAKLEDSAVYLCASSRDGRWGELIFGEGSRLTVL.

As regards this clonotype: One end of the junction is discordant with germline, which a read error may explain. The chain employs TRBV5-6 and TRBJ1-5; D is unresolved. CDR3 length equals 15 residues. Germline V gene lookup returns CDR1 SGHDT and CDR2 YYEEEE. CDR3 amino acids: CASGLSVGPNQSQHF. The CDR3 bases are TGTGCCAGCGGCTTGTCGGTGGGTCCCAATCAGTCCCAGCATTTT.

Details on this clonotype: Relative to the germline gene, one junction end is altered; a read error may explain this. CDR3: CSSPEGGGNIKYF. DNA of the CDR3: TGCAGTTCCCCAGAGGGGGGAGGCAACATTAAGTACTTT. This chain connects TRBV20-1 to TRBJ2-4, with D possibly being TRBD1 or TRBD2 (6 bases each). The CDR3 runs to 13 residues. In germline, CDR1 is DFQATT, CDR2 SNEGSKA (reference sequence).

The chain recombines TRBV11-1 with TRBJ2-1; tentatively, D is TRBD2 (6 bases). Germline CDR1 is SGHAT and CDR2 is FQDESV (reference sequence). This CDR3 spans 15 amino acids. Trimming cost V 6 bases and J 3 bases, with 15 bases left between them. This chain's CDR3 is CASRETRAFYNEQFF. CDR3 DNA: TGTGCCAGCAGGGAGACTAGGGCCTTCTACAATGAGCAGTTCTTC.

The CDR3 reads CSARGERVTEAFF. The DNA of the CDR3 is TGCAGTGCTAGAGGGGAGAGGGTCACTGAAGCTTTCTTT. The V gene is TRBV20-1, the J gene TRBJ1-1; D ambiguous. The CDR3 consists of 13 residues. Germline V CDR1 and CDR2: DFQATT, SNEGSKA (reference sequence). The germline V and J ends were trimmed by 1 base and 4 bases, with 10 bases remaining between them.

Notes on this clonotype: Germline is not matched at one junction end, which may reflect a read error. The V call is TRBV20-1, the J call TRBJ1-3; D uncertain. The CDR3 has 13 amino acids. The germline CDR1 and CDR2 sequences are DFQATT and SNEGSKA (reference sequence). CDR3 sequence (DNA): TGCAGCGCTAAGCAACAGCCTGAAAACATCATATATTTT. Amino acids: CSAKQQPENIIYF.

V and J are TRBV20-1 and TRBJ2-1; 7 bases agree with TRBD2. CDR3 length: 16 residues. Germline trimming cut 5 bases from V and 10 bases from J; bases unmatched to any gene: 20. CDR1 DFQATT and CDR2 SNEGSKA come from the germline V gene (reference sequence). Here the CDR3 reads CSALDTQTGGRGEQFF. CDR3 nucleotides: TGCAGTGCTTTAGATACGCAGACTGGCGGGAGAGGAGAGCAGTTCTTC.

V and J are TRBV20-1 and TRBJ2-5, with 12 bases aligning to TRBD2. The V gene's germline CDR1 is DFQATT and CDR2 SNEGSKA (reference sequence). This CDR3 contains 17 residues. In DNA form, the CDR3 reads TGCGGTACAAGACTAGCGGGAGTACTTTGGTACCAAGAGACCCAGTACTTC. Its translation is CGTRLAGVLWYQETQYF.

The rearrangement links TRBV24-1 to TRBJ2-3; 8 bases fit TRBD1. V dropped 7 bases and J dropped 10; count of bases not matched to a gene: 9. Germline V gene data show CDR1 as KGHDR and CDR2 as SFDVKD. The length of the CDR3 is 13 residues. The CDR3 bases are TGTGCCACCAGCGATACCGGACAGGGCCCGCAGTATTTT. It is translated as CATSDTGQGPQYF.

Points on this clonotype: One end of the junction is discordant with germline, which a read error may explain. The rearrangement links TRBV11-2 to TRBJ1-2; 7 bases agree with TRBD1. CDR3 length equals 15 residues. The V gene's germline CDR1 is SGHAT and CDR2 FQNNGV. This CDR3 reads CVSSSRGKGQYGYTF. The CDR3 bases are TGTGTCAGCAGCTCGCGGGGCAAGGGACAGTATGGCTATACCTTC.

J is TRBJ2-3 and V is TRBV11-2, with a possible D match to TRBD2 (5 bases). The CDR3 spans 15 residues. In germline, CDR1 is SGHAT, CDR2 FQNNGV. Trimming removed 2 bases at V and 5 bases at J, with 14 bases between. The CDR3 reads CASSLMRGSGDTQYF. The DNA for the CDR3 is TGTGCCAGCAGCTTAATGCGAGGGTCTGGAGATACGCAGTATTTT.

Concerning this clonotype itself: The DNA is omitted, as the CDR3 cannot be located on it reliably, and the CDR3 follows TCRdb's listing. This chain links TRBV12-3 or TRBV12-4 with TRBJ2-1; TRBD2, the table's D call, was not compared with the DNA. The CDR3 has 18 amino acids, counting both end residues. CDR3 residues: CASSFASGASGAYNEQCF.

Regarding this clonotype: Because it lacks the conserved phenylalanine or tryptophan at the end, this CDR3 is likely a read error. Because the CDR3's place on the DNA is in doubt, the DNA is left out and the CDR3 is given as listed by TCRdb. V usage is TRBV6-5 and J usage is TRBJ2-7. The CDR3 length is 14 residues, termini included. Germline V CDR1 and CDR2: MNHEY, SVGAGI. CDR3 amino acids: CASSGTGGSDEQCL.

Concerning this clonotype: At one end, the junction sequence differs from germline, possibly due to a read error. The V and J genes are TRBV29-1 and TRBJ1-2, with no clear D. Germline-derived CDR1 and CDR2 are SQVTM and ANQGSEA. The CDR3 has 12 residues. The CDR3 is CSVGDNIYGFTF. The CDR3 coding sequence is TGCAGCGTTGGAGATAATATCTATGGCTTCACCTTC.

The gene calls are TRBV2 and TRBJ2-3; tentative D call: TRBD2 (5 bases). The CDR3 runs 13 residues. Germline lookup yields CDR1 SNHLY and CDR2 FYNNEI. The CDR3 region has the DNA TGTACCAACTCGAGGGAGTACACAGATACGCAGTATTTT. Amino acid sequence: CTNSREYTDTQYF.

This chain links TRBV11-2 with TRBJ1-4; D gene ambiguous. Germline V CDR1 and CDR2: SGHAT, FQNNGV. This CDR3 spans 15 amino acids. The V and J ends lost 8 bases and 10 bases respectively, with 23 bases between them. The DNA for the CDR3 is TGTGCCAGCCGCTCTCAGTCGGACCTGGGGAGAAAACTGTTTTTT. It specifies CASRSQSDLGRKLFF.

V is TRBV20-1 and J is TRBJ2-4; possible D gene TRBD1, 5 bases. The germline gives CDR1 DFQATT, CDR2 SNEGSKA (reference sequence). Trimming removed 2 bases from V and 7 bases from J, with 15 bases in between. The CDR3 covers 14 residues. CDR3 loop: CSARHYRYWNIQYF. Written as DNA, the CDR3 is TGCAGTGCTAGACATTACAGGTACTGGAACATTCAGTACTTC.

On this clonotype itself: A much larger clone differs from this one at a single base, so this may be a read error. CDR3: CASSYWDRGPGQSQHF. In DNA, the CDR3 is TGTGCCAGCAGTTACTGGGACAGGGGGCCTGGTCAGTCCCAGCATTTT. This sequence joins TRBV6-2 or TRBV6-3 and TRBJ1-5; TRBD1 matches 12 bases. The CDR3 extends over 16 amino acids. Germline V gives CDR1 MNHEY, CDR2 SVGEGT.

This clonotype was seen a handful of times. The chain employs TRBV11-1 and TRBJ2-1; D is ambiguous. V was clipped by 7 bases and J by 6 bases, with 7 bases between them. This CDR3 contains 11 residues. Germline V lookup: CDR1 SGHAT, CDR2 FQDESV (reference sequence). The CDR3 region is CASNFSNEQFF. CDR3 nucleotide sequence: TGTGCCAGCAACTTTAGCAATGAGCAGTTCTTC.

The chain combines TRBV4-3 with TRBJ2-7, with a weak D call TRBD2 (6 bases). Germline-derived CDR1 and CDR2 are LGHNA and YSLEER. V was cut by 3 bases and J by 3 bases, with 12 bases left in between. The CDR3 runs to 14 residues. The CDR3 DNA is TGCGCCAGCAGCCACCTAGTGGGGGGCTACGAGCAGTACTTC. This translates into CASSHLVGGYEQYF.

Note on this clonotype: This likely comes from a read error, as the CDR3 has no conserved phenylalanine or tryptophan at its end. V and J are TRBV6-5 and TRBJ1-2; TRBD1 matches 10 bases. The CDR3 is 15 amino acids. CDR1 and CDR2 (germline): MNHEY, SVGAGI. In DNA, the CDR3 is TGTGCTAGCAGTTATACGACAGGGGGCGAGTATGGCTACACCATA. Translation gives CASSYTTGGEYGYTI.

Regarding this clonotype: This may stem from a read error, because a much larger clone lies one nucleotide away. V is TRBV29-1 and J is TRBJ1-2, with D possibly TRBD1 on 6 matching bases. The CDR3 consists of 13 residues. Germline V gene lookup returns CDR1 SQVTM and CDR2 ANQGSEA. This CDR3 is CGVGDVRGGIYTF. As DNA, the CDR3 is TGCGGCGTCGGAGACGTCAGGGGAGGGATTTACACCTTC.

In this sample, this clonotype turned up a few times. A junction end diverges from the germline sequence, so it may reflect a read error. This chain joins TRBV11-2 and TRBJ2-5, with D unresolved. This CDR3 comprises 15 residues. Germline V CDR1 and CDR2: SGHAT, FQNNGV. Here the CDR3 DNA reads TGTACCAGCAGCTTAGTCTTTGTTGGAAAAGAGGCCCAGTACTTC. Protein: CTSSLVFVGKEAQYF.